This T cell receptor beta chain emerged from a study of T cells in Graves' hyperthyroidism and ophthalmopathy. TCR beta CDR3 region amplification was performed from RNA transcripts. HTBI primers drove first-round RT-PCR of the TCR CDR3. TCRdb re-derived calls from the multiplex PCR reads in MiXCR, one entry per CDR3 protein. The sample has 600,000 or so distinct CDR3 sequences; around 16% are singletons. In patients aged 18 to 65, hyperthyroidism was newly diagnosed, with duration under 2 months. Isolation of PBMCs was performed on around 9.4 ml fresh peripheral blood. This clonotype was recorded many times. From germline, CDR1 is MDHEN and CDR2 SYDVKM. CDR3 length: 13 amino acids. Trimming removed 3 bases from V and 1 base from J, with 6 bases in between.

This chain uses TRBV28 with TRBJ1-2; no reliable D call. The sequence derives from a woman aged 25 to 45 with Graves' hyperthyroidism. Specimen: blood. The CDR3 DNA reads TGTGCCAGCAGTTTCAAGTTTAACTATGGCTACACCTTC. Its protein is CASSFKFNYGYTF.